The clone carrying this T cell receptor beta chain has just one count. The data were taken from a study of blood T cell repertoires in COVID-19. As for the study in general: Sources were T cells, B-cell-depleted T cells, or PBMCs; the material itself was cDNA or gDNA.

TCRdb's table, derived via immunoSEQ multiplex PCR, lists solely in-frame clones and lacks some. The sample includes fewer than 300,000 clones, 70% to 90% of them seen just once. This clonotype was obtained from a woman aged 25-40 years who had recovered from COVID-19. Source material: PBMCs or T cells enriched from blood (not recorded which).

Here the CDR3 reads CASSRDRGTGNTIYF. The CDR3 DNA reads as TGCGCCAGCAGCAGAGACAGGGGCACTGGAAACACCATATATTTT. The V and J genes are TRBV5-1 and TRBJ1-3, with TRBD1 identical over 8 bases. The CDR3 runs 15 residues. V was clipped by 4 bases and J by 2 bases; unmatched bases: 5. Germline CDR1 reads SGHRS; CDR2 reads YFSETQ.